The 4 T cell receptor beta chains given below trace back to one sample, sequenced in a study of cytomegalovirus exposure and HLA in healthy donors listed by TCRdb under 2017. Library preparation used the immunoSEQ multiplex PCR assay. A mixture of 60 forward primers for TCR Vbeta segments and 13 reverse primers for TCR Jbeta segments was used in the multiplex PCR. Drawn from immuneACCESS, this table holds only the in-frame rearrangements with V and J called that TCRdb kept. Clones are partly lost; checked studies trace under half to an unresolved V gene and leave the rest unexplained. The table for this sample lists some 140,000 clones; roughly 79% of them were counted only once. The top ten clonotypes cover approximately 1.1% of the sample. The sequencing sample was made of PBMCs. The receptors were sampled from a male donor in good health and CMV-seronegative.

The chain recombines TRBV4-1 with TRBJ1-5; 8 bases are a match to TRBD1. Germline CDR1 MGHRA, CDR2 YSYEKL. V gave up 0 bases and J gave up 0 bases; unmatched junction bases: 4. The CDR3 extends over 17 amino acids. The CDR3 is CASSQERTGYSNQPQHF. The CDR3 coding sequence is TGCGCCAGCAGCCAAGAGCGGACAGGGTATAGCAATCAGCCCCAGCATTTT.

Of note for this clone: The identical CDR3 is also encoded by other nucleotide sequences in the sample. The chain combines TRBV25-1 with TRBJ1-4; 8 bases map to TRBD1. Per the germline V gene, CDR1 is MGHDK and CDR2 is SYGVNS. Losses at the gene ends were 3 bases for V and 7 bases for J; bases not matched to a gene: 4. There are 14 residues in the CDR3. The CDR3 region has the DNA TGTGCCAGCAGTGACAGGGGGCTCGGTGAAAAACTGTTTTTT. This encodes CASSDRGLGEKLFF.

The rearrangement links TRBV7-9 to TRBJ2-3, with D possibly matching TRBD1 (5 bases). The CDR3 loop spans 14 amino acids. Looked up from germline, CDR1 is SEHNR and CDR2 is FQNEAQ (reference sequence). Trimming removed 4 bases from V and 0 bases from J, with 8 bases in between. The chain's CDR3 is CASSSGLSTDTQYF. CDR3 DNA sequence: TGTGCCAGCAGCTCAGGGCTAAGCACAGATACGCAGTATTTT.

The chain has TRBV11-3 and TRBJ2-7; D gene unclear. Per germline, CDR1 SGHNT and CDR2 YENEEA. V dropped 0 bases and J dropped 4 bases, with 16 bases sitting between them. This CDR3 is built from 16 residues. CDR3 DNA sequence: TGTGCCAGCAGCTTAGATCGAAGCACGGTTGCGTACGAGCAGTACTTC. This translates into CASSLDRSTVAYEQYF.